Here is one TCR beta chain with its context. The germline gives CDR1 LNHNV, CDR2 YYDKDF (reference sequence). This CDR3 contains 17 residues. V dropped 1 base and J dropped 4; count of bases not matched to a gene: 12. This specimen comes from a study of blood T cell repertoires in COVID-19. Whole-study context: Material from acute and convalescent COVID-19 was sourced from the United States, Italy and Spain. Nucleic acid was either cDNA or gDNA, and it came from T cells, B-cell-depleted T cells, or PBMCs.

Authors' analysis steps: Estimation of nucleated cell counts relied on the amplification of reference gene primers. The repertoire was sequenced with immunoSEQ multiplex PCR; TCRdb's copy has only in-frame clones and lacks some. The V and J calls and clone size come from that table; D and trimming were worked out from the DNA. This table has some 250,000 clones, over 80% appearing once. The receptor comes from a man aged 35-49 years with acute or convalescent COVID-19. Sequenced material: peripheral blood. The chain couples TRBV15 to TRBJ1-2, with TRBD1 matching 7 bases. The CDR3, as DNA: TGTGCCACCAGCAGAGGAGGGACAGCGGAGGGCTTCTATGGCTACACCTTC. Residues: CATSRGGTAEGFYGYTF.